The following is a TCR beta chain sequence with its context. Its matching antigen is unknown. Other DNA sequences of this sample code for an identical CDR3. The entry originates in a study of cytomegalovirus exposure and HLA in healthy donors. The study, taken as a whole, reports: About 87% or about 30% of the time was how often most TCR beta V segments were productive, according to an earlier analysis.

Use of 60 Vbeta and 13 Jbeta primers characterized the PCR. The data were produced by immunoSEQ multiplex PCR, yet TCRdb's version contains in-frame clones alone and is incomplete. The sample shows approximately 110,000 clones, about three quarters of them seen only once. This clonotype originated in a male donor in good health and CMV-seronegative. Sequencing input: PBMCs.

CDR3 protein: CASTLGQGRTSGRAFF. The CDR3, as DNA: TGTGCCAGCACCCTCGGACAGGGACGGACTTCGGGGAGAGCTTTCTTT. The chain couples TRBV7-2 to TRBJ1-1, with 8 bases that match TRBD1. Trimming at V came to 7 bases and at J to 10 bases, leaving 20 bases not matched to a gene. Per germline, CDR1 SGHTA and CDR2 FQGNSA. The CDR3 extends over 16 amino acids.